This entry concerns a single TCR beta chain. What this receptor recognizes is not known. No much larger clone is present one base from it, and per-base qualities are unavailable. These data belong to a study of T cells in Graves' hyperthyroidism and ophthalmopathy (dated by TCRdb to between 2018 and 2020). Describing the broader study: Peripheral blood was collected at initial diagnosis, before any treatment. To identify distinguishing TCR V-J signatures, a discovery cohort of around 98 patients was used, comprising 40 to 45 with Graves' ophthalmopathy and 57 with stable Graves' hyperthyroidism. Prospective prediction of ophthalmopathy was tested in an independent validation cohort of 18 to 20 hyperthyroidism patients and 17 patients who later progressed to ophthalmopathy. The 100 discovery patients were randomly split 7:3 into training and test sets. The study also compared thyroid tissue and blood T-cell repertoires from a handful of Graves' hyperthyroidism patients. Following sampling, methimazole starting at 30 mg daily was given to hyperthyroidism patients, and high-dose intravenous methylprednisolone was given to ophthalmopathy patients. The paper describes TCR Vbeta CDR3 sequencing of more than 120 peripheral blood samples, made up of about 41 ophthalmopathy patients, around 73 hyperthyroidism patients and roughly 17 progressor patients. What the study reported, not specific to this receptor: Most expanded thyroid clonotypes (frequency above 0.001) were also detected in blood, a finding suggesting that blood repertoires may reflect thyroid immune responses. A model built on a 13 V-J signature distinguished ophthalmopathy from stable hyperthyroidism, reaching approximately 89% sensitivity and 81.08% specificity in cross-validation and 80%/75% in testing. No statistical method was used to set the sample size in advance, and investigators knew the group allocation. In validation, progression to ophthalmopathy was predicted by the model with almost 71% sensitivity and 72% to 85% specificity, a median of approximately 7.1 months before onset.

Moderately to severely active disease, a Clinical Activity Score of at least 3, a NOSPECS grade of at least 4, and a duration under 3 months were present in ophthalmopathy patients. Exclusion was applied to patients with uncontrolled infections, other autoimmune diseases, pregnancy or lactation. Clinical symptoms, serum thyroxine and TRAb, thyroid ultrasound, and orbital computed tomography formed the basis for the diagnoses. Ficoll-Paque density gradient centrifugation was used to isolate PBMCs from approximately 10 ml of fresh peripheral blood. Total RNA was extracted with Trizol reagent, and quality was checked on an Agilent 2100 Bioanalyzer. V is pared back by 5 bases and J by 1 base, with 14 bases lying between the germline termini. The germline V gene yields SGHVS for CDR1 and FQNEAQ for CDR2. The CDR3 measures 15 amino acids from cysteine to phenylalanine. Kept here is only the CDR3 DNA, which spans 45 bases and is read in frame from base 1.

The TCR beta CDR3 regions were amplified from the RNA transcripts. For the first round of RT-PCR on the TCR CDR3, the HTBI primer set was used together with the Qiagen OneStep RT-PCR kit. A second multiplex PCR round built the libraries, followed by size selection and purification. Paired-end sequencing of the libraries was performed with 100 bp reads on an Illumina HiSeq2000. In the paper's pipeline: SOAPnuke was used to process the raw data, removing reads that contained adapters or uncalled bases, had a mean Phred below 15, or lacked an exact match to the constant primer or identifier. COPE v1.2.5 was used to merge high-quality paired reads, and clonotypes were defined as unique nucleotide sequences. Clonotypes were aligned to IMGT TRBV, TRBD and TRBJ reference segments using MiTCR v1.1. The analysis was restricted to V-J combinations with a frequency above 0.0001, which together covered over 99% of the repertoires. A TCS score was defined as the ratio between F50 (clonal expansion) and ExV (chaos), using BLOSUM62-based TCRdist between CDR3 peptides within each V-J. Welch's t-statistics and random forest reduced 514 V-J features to 10 to 15, which were used in a naive Bayes classifier (R e1071). Using fastp trimming at Q25 and MiXCR clonotype assembly, TCRdb reanalyzed the public sequencing data and kept in-frame beta chains. Merged by CDR3 protein, the rows form single entries marked with the most common genes and DNA. The authors' filters were not applied to this entry. This sample comprises around 490,000 distinct CDR3 sequences, just under 20% of them detected only once. Approximately 50% of the sample comes from the top ten.

Material for sequencing was blood. The receptor comes from a man aged 40-50 years with Graves' ophthalmopathy. The sequence links TRBV7-8 to TRBJ1-1, and perhaps TRBD1 as D gene, on 6 matching bases. The bases are TGTGCCAGCAGCATAAACAGGGCTACGAACACTGAAGCTTTCTTT. Protein translation: CASSINRATNTEAFF.